A single sample is the source of the 19 T cell receptor beta chains below, sequenced in a study of OX40 agonist ivuxolimab in advanced cancers. Measured with immunoSEQ multiplex PCR; TCRdb has only the in-frame clones, and not every one. The table shows roughly 50,000 clones, with roughly 84% occurring only once. The sequences come from CD4+ or CD8+ T cells sorted from blood, collected in a trial of the OX40 agonist ivuxolimab. These receptor sequences come from an adult with an advanced solid tumor such as melanoma, head and neck, liver or kidney cancer.

The genes are TRBV9 and TRBJ2-1; TRBD2 is a possible D gene (6 bases). Trimming took 7 bases from V and 2 from J, leaving 10 bases between them. The CDR3 spans 13 residues. Germline lookup yields CDR1 SGDLS and CDR2 YYNGEE. CDR3 nucleotide sequence: TGTGCCAGCGCGGCGGGGACCTACAATGAGCAGTTCTTC. Its protein is CASAAGTYNEQFF. The whole variable domain, filled in from reference TRBV9 and TRBJ2-1, reads DSGVTQTPKHLITATGQRVTLRCSPRSGDLSVYWYQQSLDQGLQFLIQYYNGEERAKGNILERFSAQQFPDLHSELNLSSLELGDSALYFCASAAGTYNEQFFGPGTRLTVL.

The genes are TRBV29-1 and TRBJ1-2, with 7 nucleotides matching TRBD1. CDR1 is SQVTM, CDR2 ANQGSEA, per germline. The CDR3 spans 13 residues. The J segment lost 7 bases and the V segment lost 2 bases, leaving 7 bases of the junction unmatched. The CDR3 spells CSVELEGASGYTF. The CDR3 nucleotides read TGCAGCGTTGAATTGGAGGGGGCAAGTGGCTACACCTTC.

J is TRBJ1-1 and V is TRBV6-5, with D hard to call. CDR3 size: 11 residues. The V gene's germline CDR1 is MNHEY and CDR2 SVGAGI. V lost 7 bases to trimming and J lost 8 bases, with 11 bases between them. This chain's CDR3 is CASTTGREAFF. In DNA form, the CDR3 reads TGTGCCAGCACCACCGGACGGGAAGCTTTCTTT.

The V call is TRBV19, the J call TRBJ1-2, with a tentative D call TRBD1 (5 bases). The V and J ends lost 1 base and 6 bases respectively, with 18 bases between them. Per the germline V gene, CDR1 is LNHDA and CDR2 is SQIVND (reference sequence). There are 16 residues in the CDR3. The CDR3 loop reads CASSIVRQTFGDGYTF. The CDR3 coding sequence is TGTGCCAGTAGTATAGTCCGACAGACTTTTGGGGATGGCTACACCTTC.

The chain recombines TRBV4-1 with TRBJ2-3, with 8 positions matching TRBD1. The CDR3 is made up of 17 amino acids. After removal of 0 bases from V and 3 bases from J, the junction contained 8 bases not matched to a gene. Looked up from germline, CDR1 is MGHRA and CDR2 is YSYEKL. The CDR3 DNA is TGCGCCAGCAGCCAAGATAGAACAGGGGGTTTGACAGATACGCAGTATTTT. Protein: CASSQDRTGGLTDTQYF.

In its sample, this clone was seen once. The chain joins TRBV18 to TRBJ2-3; D is perhaps TRBD1 (5 bases). V was shortened by 2 bases and J by 3 bases, with 6 bases between the two germline ends. The CDR3 consists of 13 residues. The V gene's germline CDR1 is KGHSH and CDR2 LQKENI. CDR3 in DNA: TGTGCCAGCTCACCAGGGGCGACAGATACGCAGTATTTT. It is translated as CASSPGATDTQYF.

CDR3 nucleotide sequence: TGTGCCAGCAGCTTAGGAGCGGGGCGGGTCTCCGAGCAGTTCTTC. Translated: CASSLGAGRVSEQFF. V and J are TRBV11-2 and TRBJ2-1; 7 nucleotides match TRBD2. Germline V CDR1 and CDR2: SGHAT, FQNNGV. V shed 1 base, J shed 10 bases, and the junction held 10 bases outside the gene matches. The CDR3 sequence is 15 residues long. The whole variable domain, remainder taken from reference TRBV11-2 and TRBJ2-1, is EAGVAQSPRYKIIEKRQSVAFWCNPISGHATLYWYQQILGQGPKLLIQFQNNGVVDDSQLPKDRFSAERLKGVDSTLKIQPAKLEDSAVYLCASSLGAGRVSEQFFGPGTRLTVL.

This clone was seen only once. V usage is TRBV27 and J usage is TRBJ2-1, with 11 bases aligning to TRBD2. Per the germline V gene, CDR1 is MNHEY and CDR2 is SMNVEV (reference sequence). The V and J ends lost 2 bases and 3 bases, in that order; junction bases with no gene match: 3. The CDR3 consists of 16 residues. The CDR3 loop reads CASSLRGTSGYNEQFF. The CDR3 nucleotides are TGTGCCAGCAGTTTACGAGGGACTAGCGGCTACAATGAGCAGTTCTTC.

CDR3 DNA: TGCGCCAGCAGCTTGGGGGCAGCTCTGAACACTGAAGCTTTCTTT. This sequence encodes CASSLGAALNTEAFF. The J gene is TRBJ1-1, the V gene TRBV5-1; D unclear. The CDR3 extends over 15 amino acids. Trimming took off 0 bases at V and 0 bases at J, with 9 bases between the two ends. Germline-derived CDR1 and CDR2 are SGHRS and YFSETQ. The variable domain in full, with the rest retrieved from reference TRBV5-1 and TRBJ1-1, is KAGVTQTPRYLIKTRGQQVTLSCSPISGHRSVSWYQQTPGQGLQFLFEYFSETQRNKGNFPGRFSGRQFSNSRSEMNVSTLELGDSALYLCASSLGAALNTEAFFGQGTRLTVV.

The V and J genes are TRBV7-4 and TRBJ2-5; 7 positions agree with TRBD2. The germline CDR1 and CDR2 sequences are SGHVT and SQSDAQ. The V and J ends lost 3 bases and 4 bases, in that order; junction bases with no gene match: 5. The CDR3 loop spans 14 amino acids. The CDR3 DNA sequence: TGTGCCAGCAGCTTCGGGGGAGGGTTAGAGACCCAGTACTTC. This sequence encodes CASSFGGGLETQYF. The full variable domain, completed using reference TRBV7-4 and TRBJ2-5, is GAGVSQSPRYKVAKRGRDVALRCDSISGHVTLYWYRQTLGQGSEVLTYSQSDAQRDKSGRPSGRFSAERPERSVSTLKIQRTEQGDSAVYLCASSFGGGLETQYFGPGTRLLVL.

The rearrangement links TRBV19 to TRBJ1-2, with D possibly matching TRBD1 (6 bases). The CDR3 length is 15 residues. The V gene's germline CDR1 is LNHDA and CDR2 SQIVND (reference sequence). Trimming stripped 5 bases from V and 6 bases from J, with 19 bases between. CDR3 DNA sequence: TGTGCCAGTAGTCGCCAGGGGTTAGGAGAACATGGCTACACCTTC. Amino acids: CASSRQGLGEHGYTF.

This chain uses TRBV6-5 with TRBJ2-3; perhaps TRBD1 as D (5 bases). The germline V gene encodes CDR1 MNHEY and CDR2 SVGAGI. This CDR3 spans 12 amino acids. V was clipped by 4 bases and J by 5 bases, with 7 bases between them. The CDR3 region has the DNA TGTGCCAGCAGTTCTGGACAAGATACGCAGTATTTT. Translation: CASSSGQDTQYF.

V usage is TRBV2 and J usage is TRBJ2-5, with a possible D match to TRBD1 (5 bases). With 8 bases removed from V and 2 bases from J, the gap between germline ends came to 12 bases. Per the germline V gene, CDR1 is SNHLY and CDR2 is FYNNEI. CDR3 length equals 13 residues. The CDR3 coding sequence is TGTGCCAGCGAAACAGGTGGTCAAGAGACCCAGTACTTC. Residues: CASETGGQETQYF.

The chain recombines TRBV28 with TRBJ1-1, with 9 positions matching TRBD1. The CDR3 runs 15 residues. V lost 2 bases and J lost 5; bases outside the gene matches: 6. Germline CDR1 MDHEN, CDR2 SYDVKM. The CDR3 is CASSLGGQGRTEAFF. The CDR3 region has the DNA TGTGCCAGCAGTTTAGGGGGACAGGGACGGACTGAAGCTTTCTTT. The full variable domain, its missing parts supplied by reference TRBV28 and TRBJ1-1, is DVKVTQSSRYLVKRTGEKVFLECVQDMDHENMFWYRQDPGLGLRLIYFSYDVKMKEKGDIPEGYSVSREKKERFSLILESASTNQTSMYLCASSLGGQGRTEAFFGQGTRLTVV.

The V call is TRBV4-3, the J call TRBJ1-2; D is ambiguous. V gave up 4 bases and J gave up 4 bases, with 25 bases separating them. Germline-derived CDR1 and CDR2 are LGHNA and YSLEER. The CDR3 has 18 residues. This CDR3 is CASSRDEGLGNSGYGYTF. For the CDR3, the DNA is TGCGCCAGCAGCCGAGATGAGGGCCTTGGGAATTCTGGCTATGGCTACACCTTC.

This chain links TRBV2 with TRBJ1-1; no reliable D call. V was cut by 8 bases and J by 0 bases, with 13 bases left in between. There are 14 residues in the CDR3. CDR1 and CDR2 (germline): SNHLY, FYNNEI. The CDR3 DNA is TGTGCCAGCGCCCGGACCGGATTGAACACTGAAGCTTTCTTT. Its protein product is CASARTGLNTEAFF.

The J gene is TRBJ1-2, the V gene TRBV7-2; 7 bases line up with TRBD1. J lost 4 bases, V lost 2 bases, and 7 bases had no gene match. CDR3 length: 15 residues. From germline, CDR1 is SGHTA and CDR2 FQGNSA. This CDR3 reads CASSLSGQAPYGYTF. Written as DNA, the CDR3 is TGTGCCAGCAGCTTATCAGGACAGGCCCCCTATGGCTACACCTTC.

In its sample, this clone was seen a few times. This chain uses TRBV6-6 with TRBJ2-7; TRBD2 aligns across 13 bases. The CDR3 spans 15 residues. The ends lost 5 bases at V and 5 bases at J; junction bases unmatched: 6. Germline values: CDR1 MNHNY, CDR2 SVGAGI (reference sequence). This chain's CDR3 is CASSPGLAGAHEQYF. The CDR3 DNA reads TGTGCCAGCAGTCCTGGACTAGCGGGAGCCCACGAGCAGTACTTC.

The chain is built from TRBV15 and TRBJ2-4, with D perhaps TRBD1 (5 bases). The CDR3 extends over 15 amino acids. Trimming removed 0 bases from V and 6 bases from J, with 12 bases in between. Germline assignment: CDR1 LNHNV and CDR2 YYDKDF (reference sequence). CDR3 sequence (DNA): TGTGCCACCAGCAGAGATCAAGGGGCAGTAAACATTCAGTACTTC. It encodes CATSRDQGAVNIQYF.